A selection of T cell receptor beta chains follows, all from one sample in a study of CD8+CD57+ T cells in acquired aplastic anemia. One entry per CDR3 protein, called by TCRdb with MiXCR from the reads. The table includes more than 150,000 distinct CDR3 sequences, less than 55% detected once. The sequenced sample was sorted CD4+, CD8+, or CD8+CD57+ T cells (not recorded which) from PBMCs. These receptors all come from a human donor in good health. Both conserved end residues are part of each CDR3. Each record gives: CDR3 DNA, CDR3 protein, V gene, D gene, J gene, clone size. The D gene is left open where the match is weak. The size field is filled for only some rows; it gives once, few, many or a size class.

CDR3 DNA: TGTGCCAGCAGCATCTTGACTGAAGCTTTCTTT
CDR3 protein: CASSILTEAFF
V gene: TRBV12-3/TRBV12-4
D gene: -
J gene: TRBJ1-1
clone size: many

CDR3 DNA: TGTGCCAGCTCACCGCCTACTAGCCGCAATGAGCAGTTCTTC
CDR3 protein: CASSPPTSRNEQFF
V gene: TRBV18
D gene: -
J gene: TRBJ2-1
clone size: -

CDR3 DNA: TGTGCCAGCAGTGGGCTTGGGGGGAGGTACGAGCAGTACTTC
CDR3 protein: CASSGLGGRYEQYF
V gene: TRBV6-1
D gene: -
J gene: TRBJ2-7
clone size: -

CDR3 DNA: TGTGCCAGCAGTTACGCCGCCCGGATCACTGAAGCTTTCTTT
CDR3 protein: CASSYAARITEAFF
V gene: TRBV7-8
D gene: -
J gene: TRBJ1-1
clone size: -

CDR3 DNA: TGTGCCAGCAGCTTAGCGTTGTTTAGAGAAGAGACCCAGTACTTC
CDR3 protein: CASSLALFREETQYF
V gene: TRBV7-9
D gene: -
J gene: TRBJ2-5
clone size: many

CDR3 DNA: TGTGCCAGTAGTTTTCAGTATTCCCTCTACGAGCAGTACTTC
CDR3 protein: CASSFQYSLYEQYF
V gene: TRBV19
D gene: -
J gene: TRBJ2-7
clone size: many

CDR3 DNA: TGCAGTGCTAGAGAGGGGAGCGGGAGCTCCTACAATGAGCAGTTCTTC
CDR3 protein: CSAREGSGSSYNEQFF
V gene: TRBV20-1
D gene: TRBD2
J gene: TRBJ2-1
clone size: many

CDR3 DNA: TGTGCCAGCTCACCACCGACGGGAACACTTCGCGAGCAGTACTTC
CDR3 protein: CASSPPTGTLREQYF
V gene: TRBV18
D gene: -
J gene: TRBJ2-7
clone size: few

CDR3 DNA: TGTGCCACCAGCAGAGACGTCGGGTATGAAGCTTTCTTT
CDR3 protein: CATSRDVGYEAFF
V gene: TRBV15
D gene: -
J gene: TRBJ1-1
clone size: -

CDR3 DNA: TGTGCCAGCAGTCCCATAACAGATACGCAGTATTTT
CDR3 protein: CASSPITDTQYF
V gene: TRBV12-3/TRBV12-4
D gene: -
J gene: TRBJ2-3
clone size: many

CDR3 DNA: TGTGCCAGCAGCTTTGTCCCTGGGGAGCTGTTTTTT
CDR3 protein: CASSFVPGELFF
V gene: TRBV9
D gene: -
J gene: TRBJ2-2
clone size: -

CDR3 DNA: TGCAGTGCTAGGAAGGGACAGGGGGACACAGATACGCAGTATTTT
CDR3 protein: CSARKGQGDTDTQYF
V gene: TRBV20-1
D gene: TRBD1
J gene: TRBJ2-3
clone size: -

CDR3 DNA: TGTGCCAGCAGTTATGGGGTGGAAGGTGGGACCCAGTACTTC
CDR3 protein: CASSYGVEGGTQYF
V gene: TRBV6-5
D gene: -
J gene: TRBJ2-5
clone size: few

CDR3 DNA: TGTGCCAGTAGTATACTAGCAGGGGGCAGGGAGACCCAGTACTTC
CDR3 protein: CASSILAGGRETQYF
V gene: TRBV19
D gene: TRBD1
J gene: TRBJ2-5
clone size: many

CDR3 DNA: TGTGTCAGCACTCAGAGGGGCTCCGCGGCCCCTCAAGAGACCCAGTACTTC
CDR3 protein: CVSTQRGSAAPQETQYF
V gene: TRBV2
D gene: -
J gene: TRBJ2-5
clone size: -

CDR3 DNA: TGTGCCAGCTCACTTTCGACAGGGCGGAATGAAAAACTGTTTTTT
CDR3 protein: CASSLSTGRNEKLFF
V gene: TRBV18
D gene: TRBD1
J gene: TRBJ1-4
clone size: -

CDR3 DNA: TGTGCCACCAGCTTGGGACAAGCAACTAATGAAAAACTGTTTTTT
CDR3 protein: CATSLGQATNEKLFF
V gene: TRBV24-1
D gene: -
J gene: TRBJ1-4
clone size: many

CDR3 DNA: TGCGCCAGCAGCCAATGGGGGCCCACTGAGGCTTTCTTT
CDR3 protein: CASSQWGPTEAFF
V gene: TRBV4-1
D gene: -
J gene: TRBJ1-1
clone size: -

CDR3 DNA: TGTGCCAGCAGCTTAAGTCTCTCGGGAGGGAACACTGAAGCTTTCTTT
CDR3 protein: CASSLSLSGGNTEAFF
V gene: TRBV7-2
D gene: -
J gene: TRBJ1-1
clone size: many

CDR3 DNA: TGTGCCAGCAGTGAATACTCGGAGACTGGGGGCGAGCAGTTCTTC
CDR3 protein: CASSEYSETGGEQFF
V gene: TRBV2
D gene: -
J gene: TRBJ2-1
clone size: -

CDR3 DNA: TGTGCCTGGAAGGGGGGTCGCACTGAAGCTTTCTTT
CDR3 protein: CAWKGGRTEAFF
V gene: TRBV30
D gene: -
J gene: TRBJ1-1
clone size: -

CDR3 DNA: TGTGCCACCAGCAGAGGCACAACACAGTCCTACGAGCAGTACTTC
CDR3 protein: CATSRGTTQSYEQYF
V gene: TRBV15
D gene: -
J gene: TRBJ2-7
clone size: many

CDR3 DNA: TGTGCCAGCAGCCAAGACAGGGGGACCCAGTACTTC
CDR3 protein: CASSQDRGTQYF
V gene: TRBV3-1
D gene: -
J gene: TRBJ2-5
clone size: many

CDR3 DNA: TGTGCCAGTACCCAGGACAGGAACAAAAACACTGAAGCTTTCTTT
CDR3 protein: CASTQDRNKNTEAFF
V gene: TRBV6-1
D gene: TRBD1
J gene: TRBJ1-1
clone size: -

CDR3 DNA: TGCGCCAGCAGCCAAGATCGGCAGTACAATCAGCCCCAGCATTTT
CDR3 protein: CASSQDRQYNQPQHF
V gene: TRBV4-1
D gene: -
J gene: TRBJ1-5
clone size: -

CDR3 DNA: TGTGCCAGCAGCCGAAAGGAGGCTAGCGGGAGCACAGATACGCAGTATTTT
CDR3 protein: CASSRKEASGSTDTQYF
V gene: TRBV11-1
D gene: TRBD2
J gene: TRBJ2-3
clone size: once

CDR3 DNA: TGTGCCAGCAGCGGACAGGCGAACACTGAAGCTTTCTTT
CDR3 protein: CASSGQANTEAFF
V gene: TRBV7-2
D gene: TRBD1
J gene: TRBJ1-1
clone size: -

CDR3 DNA: TGTGCCAGCAGCCAAGATCGACTAGCGGGAACGGGCTGGCAGTTCTTC
CDR3 protein: CASSQDRLAGTGWQFF
V gene: TRBV14
D gene: TRBD2
J gene: TRBJ2-1
clone size: many

CDR3 DNA: TGTGCCAGCAGCGAGACCACAGGGGGCAGCTCTGGAAACACCATATATTTT
CDR3 protein: CASSETTGGSSGNTIYF
V gene: TRBV9
D gene: TRBD1
J gene: TRBJ1-3
clone size: many

CDR3 DNA: TGCGCCAGCAGCTTTACAGGGGAGGAGACCCAGTACTTC
CDR3 protein: CASSFTGEETQYF
V gene: TRBV5-1
D gene: TRBD1
J gene: TRBJ2-5
clone size: many

CDR3 DNA: TGTGCCACCAGCGAGGGGGGAATTGATGGCTACACCTTC
CDR3 protein: CATSEGGIDGYTF
V gene: TRBV24-1
D gene: -
J gene: TRBJ1-2
clone size: -

CDR3 DNA: TGTGCCAGCCGGGGGTGGTCAGCGAACACTGAAGCTTTCTTT
CDR3 protein: CASRGWSANTEAFF
V gene: TRBV2
D gene: -
J gene: TRBJ1-1
clone size: -

CDR3 DNA: TGTGCCAGCAGGATAGGGGAAGGGGGCACAGATACGCAGTATTTT
CDR3 protein: CASRIGEGGTDTQYF
V gene: TRBV11-2
D gene: -
J gene: TRBJ2-3
clone size: few

CDR3 DNA: TGTGCCAGCATAACAGGGAACTACGAGCAGTACTTC
CDR3 protein: CASITGNYEQYF
V gene: TRBV6-1
D gene: -
J gene: TRBJ2-7
clone size: many

CDR3 DNA: TGTGCCACCAGCAGTTGGGGACAGGGGAATCAGCCCCAGCATTTT
CDR3 protein: CATSSWGQGNQPQHF
V gene: TRBV15
D gene: TRBD1
J gene: TRBJ1-5
clone size: -